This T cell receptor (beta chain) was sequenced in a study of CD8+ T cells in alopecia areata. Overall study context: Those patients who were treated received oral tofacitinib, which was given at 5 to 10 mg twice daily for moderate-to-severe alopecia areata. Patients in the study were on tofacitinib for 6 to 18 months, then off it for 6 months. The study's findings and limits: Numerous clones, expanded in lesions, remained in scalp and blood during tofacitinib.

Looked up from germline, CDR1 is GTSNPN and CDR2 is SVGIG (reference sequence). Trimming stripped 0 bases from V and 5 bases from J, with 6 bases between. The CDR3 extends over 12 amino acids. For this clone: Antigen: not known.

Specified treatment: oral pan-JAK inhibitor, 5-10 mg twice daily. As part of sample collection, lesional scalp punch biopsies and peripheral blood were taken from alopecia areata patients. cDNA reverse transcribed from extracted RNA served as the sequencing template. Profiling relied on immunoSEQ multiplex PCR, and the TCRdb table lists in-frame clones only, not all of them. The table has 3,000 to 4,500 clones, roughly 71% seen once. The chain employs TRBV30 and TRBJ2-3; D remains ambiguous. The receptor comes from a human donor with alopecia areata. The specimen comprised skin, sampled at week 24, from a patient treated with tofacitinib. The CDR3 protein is CAWSVGEDTQYF. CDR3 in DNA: TGTGCCTGGAGTGTAGGCGAAGATACGCAGTATTTT.